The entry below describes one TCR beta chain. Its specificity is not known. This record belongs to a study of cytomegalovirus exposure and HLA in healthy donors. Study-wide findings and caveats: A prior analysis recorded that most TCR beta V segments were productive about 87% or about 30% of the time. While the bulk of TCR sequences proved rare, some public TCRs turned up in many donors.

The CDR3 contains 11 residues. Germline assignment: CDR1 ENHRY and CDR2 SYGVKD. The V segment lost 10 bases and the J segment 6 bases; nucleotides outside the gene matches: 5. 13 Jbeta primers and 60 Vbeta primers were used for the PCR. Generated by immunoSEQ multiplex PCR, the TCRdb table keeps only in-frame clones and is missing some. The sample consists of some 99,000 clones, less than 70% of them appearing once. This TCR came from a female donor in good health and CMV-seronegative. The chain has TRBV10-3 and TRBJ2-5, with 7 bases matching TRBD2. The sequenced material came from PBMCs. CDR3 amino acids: CATGLEQTQYF. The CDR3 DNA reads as TGTGCCACCGGACTAGAACAGACCCAGTACTTC.